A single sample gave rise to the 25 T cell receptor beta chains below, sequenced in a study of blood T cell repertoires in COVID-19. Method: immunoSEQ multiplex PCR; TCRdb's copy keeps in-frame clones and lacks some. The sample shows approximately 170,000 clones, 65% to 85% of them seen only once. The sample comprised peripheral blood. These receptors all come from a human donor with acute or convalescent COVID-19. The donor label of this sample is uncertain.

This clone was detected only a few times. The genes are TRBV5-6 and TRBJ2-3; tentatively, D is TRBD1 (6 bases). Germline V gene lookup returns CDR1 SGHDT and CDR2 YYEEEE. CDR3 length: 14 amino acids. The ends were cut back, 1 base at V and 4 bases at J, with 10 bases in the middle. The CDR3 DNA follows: TGTGCCAGCAGCTTGAGGGGGACCGCAGATACGCAGTATTTT. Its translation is CASSLRGTADTQYF.

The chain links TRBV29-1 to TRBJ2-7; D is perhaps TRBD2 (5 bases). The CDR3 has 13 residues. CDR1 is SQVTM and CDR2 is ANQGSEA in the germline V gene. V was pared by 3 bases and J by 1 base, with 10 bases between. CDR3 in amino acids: CSVDGVGSYEQYF. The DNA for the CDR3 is TGCAGCGTTGACGGGGTCGGGTCCTACGAGCAGTACTTC.

CDR3 loop: CAWSYSSYEQYF. The CDR3 DNA reads as TGTGCCTGGTCGTATAGCTCCTACGAGCAGTACTTC. V usage is TRBV30 and J usage is TRBJ2-7; D gene ambiguous. Trimming removed 5 bases at V and 0 bases at J, with 8 bases between. The CDR3 is 12 amino acids. The V gene's germline CDR1 is GTSNPN and CDR2 SVGIG (reference sequence).

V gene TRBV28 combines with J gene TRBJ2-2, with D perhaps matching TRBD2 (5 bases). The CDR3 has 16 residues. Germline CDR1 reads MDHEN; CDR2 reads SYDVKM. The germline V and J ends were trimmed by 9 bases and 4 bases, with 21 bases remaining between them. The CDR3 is CASSVGAGSGTGELFF. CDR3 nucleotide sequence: TGTGCCAGTAGTGTGGGAGCCGGGTCTGGCACCGGGGAGCTGTTTTTT.

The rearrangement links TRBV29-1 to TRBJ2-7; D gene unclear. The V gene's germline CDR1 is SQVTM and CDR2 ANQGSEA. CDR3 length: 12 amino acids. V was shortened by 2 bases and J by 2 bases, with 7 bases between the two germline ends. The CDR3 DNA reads TGCAGCGTTGAACCGGTCCCCTACGAGCAGTACTTC. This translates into CSVEPVPYEQYF.

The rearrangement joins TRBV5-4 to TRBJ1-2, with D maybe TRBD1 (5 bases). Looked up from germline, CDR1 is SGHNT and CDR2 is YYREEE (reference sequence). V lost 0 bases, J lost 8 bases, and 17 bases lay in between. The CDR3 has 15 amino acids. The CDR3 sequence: CASSLESQGGRGYTF. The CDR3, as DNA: TGTGCCAGCAGCTTGGAATCCCAGGGCGGAAGGGGCTACACCTTC.

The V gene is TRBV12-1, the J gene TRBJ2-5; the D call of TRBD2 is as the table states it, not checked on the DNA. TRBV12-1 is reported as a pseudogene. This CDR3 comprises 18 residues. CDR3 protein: CASSFGPTSGGLQETQYF. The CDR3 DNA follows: TGTGCCAGCAGCTTTGGCCCGACTAGCGGGGGGCTCCAGGAGACCCAGTACTTC.

This CDR3 is CASSPTPGGAASYNEQFF. The CDR3 DNA reads as TGTGCCAGCAGCCCCACCCCGGGAGGAGCGGCCTCCTACAATGAGCAGTTCTTC. The chain links TRBV5-4 to TRBJ2-1, with 7 positions matching TRBD2. The germline V gene has CDR1 SGHNT and CDR2 YYREEE (reference sequence). The CDR3 runs 18 residues. The junction had 13 bases not matched to a gene; V was cut back by 4 bases and J by 0 bases.

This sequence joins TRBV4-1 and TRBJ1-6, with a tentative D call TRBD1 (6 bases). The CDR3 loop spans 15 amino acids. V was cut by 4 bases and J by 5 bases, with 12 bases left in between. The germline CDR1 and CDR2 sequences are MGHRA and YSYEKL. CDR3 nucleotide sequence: TGCGCCAGCAGCCCCGGGAGGGGGAATAATTCACCCCTCCACTTT. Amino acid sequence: CASSPGRGNNSPLHF.

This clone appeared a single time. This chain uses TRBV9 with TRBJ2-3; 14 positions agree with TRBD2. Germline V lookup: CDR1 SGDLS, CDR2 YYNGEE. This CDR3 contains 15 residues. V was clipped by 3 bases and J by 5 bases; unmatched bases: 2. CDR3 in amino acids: CASSAGLAGVDTQYF. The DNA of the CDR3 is TGTGCCAGCAGCGCGGGACTAGCGGGAGTAGATACGCAGTATTTT. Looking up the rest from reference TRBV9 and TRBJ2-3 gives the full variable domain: DSGVTQTPKHLITATGQRVTLRCSPRSGDLSVYWYQQSLDQGLQFLIQYYNGEERAKGNILERFSAQQFPDLHSELNLSSLELGDSALYFCASSAGLAGVDTQYFGPGTRLTVL.

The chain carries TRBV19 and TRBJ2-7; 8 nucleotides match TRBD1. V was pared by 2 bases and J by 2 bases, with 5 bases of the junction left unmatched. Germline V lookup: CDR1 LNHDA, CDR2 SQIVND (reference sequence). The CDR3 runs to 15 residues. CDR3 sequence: CASSISGTGPYEQYF. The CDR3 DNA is TGTGCCAGTAGTATAAGTGGGACAGGCCCCTACGAGCAGTACTTC.

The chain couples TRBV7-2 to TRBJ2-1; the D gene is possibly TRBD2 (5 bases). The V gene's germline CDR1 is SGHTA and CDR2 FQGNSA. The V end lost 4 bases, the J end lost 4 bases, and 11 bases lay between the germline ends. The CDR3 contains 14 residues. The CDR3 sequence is CASSSRTQYNEQFF. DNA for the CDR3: TGTGCCAGCAGCTCCCGGACTCAGTACAATGAGCAGTTCTTC. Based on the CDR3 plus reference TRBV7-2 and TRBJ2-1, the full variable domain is GAGVSQSPSNKVTEKGKDVELRCDPISGHTALYWYRQSLGQGLEFLIYFQGNSAPDKSGLPSDRFSAERTGGSVSTLTIQRTQQEDSAVYLCASSSRTQYNEQFFGPGTRLTVL.

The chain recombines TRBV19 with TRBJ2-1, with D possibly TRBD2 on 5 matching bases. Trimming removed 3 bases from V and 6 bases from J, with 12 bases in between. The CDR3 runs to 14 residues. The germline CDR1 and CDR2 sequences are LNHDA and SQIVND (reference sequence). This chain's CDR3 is CASSITGETNEQFF. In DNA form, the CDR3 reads TGTGCCAGTAGTATCACCGGGGAGACCAATGAGCAGTTCTTC.

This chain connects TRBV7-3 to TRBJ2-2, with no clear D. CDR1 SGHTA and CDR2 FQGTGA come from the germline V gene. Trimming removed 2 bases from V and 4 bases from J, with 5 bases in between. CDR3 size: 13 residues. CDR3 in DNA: TGTGCCAGCAGCTTACCGCGCACCGGGGAGCTGTTTTTT. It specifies CASSLPRTGELFF.

The CDR3 protein is CASSLEGQAPVGYGYTF. The CDR3 bases are TGTGCCAGCAGCTTGGAGGGACAGGCCCCCGTAGGCTATGGCTACACCTTC. The chain joins TRBV5-6 to TRBJ1-2; 8 positions agree with TRBD1. CDR1 is SGHDT, CDR2 YYEEEE, per germline. The CDR3 runs to 17 residues. Trimming removed 0 bases from V and 4 bases from J; junction bases left unmatched: 11.

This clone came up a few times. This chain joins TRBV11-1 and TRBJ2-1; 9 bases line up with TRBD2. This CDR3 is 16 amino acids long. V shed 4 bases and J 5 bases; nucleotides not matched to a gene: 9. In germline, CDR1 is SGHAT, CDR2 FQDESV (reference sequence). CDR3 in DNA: TGTGCCAGCAGCTCCCCGAGTAGCGGGAGACACAATGAGCAGTTCTTC. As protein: CASSSPSSGRHNEQFF.

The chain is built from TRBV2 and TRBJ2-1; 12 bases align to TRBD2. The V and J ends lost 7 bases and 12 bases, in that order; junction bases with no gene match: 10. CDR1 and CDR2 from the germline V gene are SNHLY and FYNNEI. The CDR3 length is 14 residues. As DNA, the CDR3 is TGTGCCAGCACCCCTAGGCTAGCGGGGGGGGTGCAGTTCTTC. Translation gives CASTPRLAGGVQFF. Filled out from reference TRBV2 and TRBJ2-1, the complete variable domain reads EPEVTQTPSHQVTQMGQEVILRCVPISNHLYFYWYRQILGQKVEFLVSFYNNEISEKSEIFDDQFSVERPDGSNFTLKIRSTKLEDSAMYFCASTPRLAGGVQFFGPGTRLTVL.

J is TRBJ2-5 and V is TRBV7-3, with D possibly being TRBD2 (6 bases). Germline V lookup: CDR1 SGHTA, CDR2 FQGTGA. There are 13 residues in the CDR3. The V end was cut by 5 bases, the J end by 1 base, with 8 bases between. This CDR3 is CASSRGSQETQYF. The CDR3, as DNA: TGTGCCAGCAGCCGGGGGAGCCAAGAGACCCAGTACTTC.

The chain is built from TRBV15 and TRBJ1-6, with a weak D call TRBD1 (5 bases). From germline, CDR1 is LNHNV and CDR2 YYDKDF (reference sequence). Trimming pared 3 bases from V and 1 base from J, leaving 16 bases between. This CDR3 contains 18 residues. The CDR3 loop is CATSSARGSGSYNSPLHF. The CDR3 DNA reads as TGTGCCACCAGCAGTGCACGGGGGTCCGGATCCTATAATTCACCCCTCCACTTT. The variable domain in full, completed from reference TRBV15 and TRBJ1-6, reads DAMVIQNPRYQVTQFGKPVTLSCSQTLNHNVMYWYQQKSSQAPKLLFHYYDKDFNNEADTPDNFQSRRPNTSFCFLDIRSPGLGDTAMYLCATSSARGSGSYNSPLHFGNGTRLTVT.

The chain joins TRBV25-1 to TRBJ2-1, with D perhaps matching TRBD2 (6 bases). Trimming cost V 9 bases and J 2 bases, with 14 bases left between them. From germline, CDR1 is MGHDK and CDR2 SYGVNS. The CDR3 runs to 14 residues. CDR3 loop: CASLARGTYNEQFF. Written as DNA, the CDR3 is TGTGCCAGTCTAGCCCGGGGGACCTACAATGAGCAGTTCTTC.

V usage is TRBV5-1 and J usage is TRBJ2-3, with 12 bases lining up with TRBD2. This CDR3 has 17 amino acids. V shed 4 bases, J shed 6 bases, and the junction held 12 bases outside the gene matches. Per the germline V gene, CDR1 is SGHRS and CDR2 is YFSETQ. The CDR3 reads CASSLVPLAGGRDTQYF. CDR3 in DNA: TGCGCCAGCAGCCTTGTACCTCTAGCGGGGGGGCGGGATACGCAGTATTTT.

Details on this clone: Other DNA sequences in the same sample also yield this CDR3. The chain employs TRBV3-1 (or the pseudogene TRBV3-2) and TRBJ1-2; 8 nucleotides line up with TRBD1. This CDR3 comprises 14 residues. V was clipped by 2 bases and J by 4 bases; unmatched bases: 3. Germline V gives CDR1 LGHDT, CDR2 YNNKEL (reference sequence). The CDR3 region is CASSQSTGGYGYTF. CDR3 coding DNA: TGTGCCAGCAGCCAATCTACAGGGGGCTATGGCTACACCTTC.

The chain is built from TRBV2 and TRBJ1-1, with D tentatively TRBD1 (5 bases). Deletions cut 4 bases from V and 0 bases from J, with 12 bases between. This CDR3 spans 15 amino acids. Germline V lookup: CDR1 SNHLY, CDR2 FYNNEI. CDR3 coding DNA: TGTGCCAGCAGTGGGGGGGGGACCCTGAACACTGAAGCTTTCTTT. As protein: CASSGGGTLNTEAFF.

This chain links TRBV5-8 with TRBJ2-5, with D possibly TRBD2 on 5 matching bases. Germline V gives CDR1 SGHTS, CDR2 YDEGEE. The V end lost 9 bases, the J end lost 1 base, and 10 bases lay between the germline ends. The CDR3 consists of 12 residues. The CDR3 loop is CATRGFQETQYF. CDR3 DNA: TGTGCCACCCGGGGATTCCAAGAGACCCAGTACTTC.

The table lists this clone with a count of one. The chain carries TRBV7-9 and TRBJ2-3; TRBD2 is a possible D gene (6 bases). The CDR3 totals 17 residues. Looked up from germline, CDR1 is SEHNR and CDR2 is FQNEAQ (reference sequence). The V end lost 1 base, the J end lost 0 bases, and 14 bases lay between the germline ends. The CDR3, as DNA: TGTGCCAGCAGCTTAGGTGCCGCGGGGATTAGCACAGATACGCAGTATTTT. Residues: CASSLGAAGISTDTQYF.